A single sample is the source of the 28 T cell receptor beta chains below, sequenced in a study of blood T cell repertoires in COVID-19 (dated by TCRdb to the early 2020s). The library came from the immunoSEQ multiplex PCR assay. Here the immuneACCESS table is served through TCRdb, limited to in-frame sequences with V and J called. Missing clones are a known gap in these copies; in checked studies unresolved V genes cover under half, and the rest lacks a known reason. The table for this sample lists tens of thousands of clones; roughly 70% of them were counted only once. Together, the top ten hold just under 4% of the sample. The sequencing sample was made of peripheral blood. The source is a man aged 65 to 85 with COVID-19, enrolled during active disease.

The chain joins TRBV4-2 to TRBJ1-1, with D tentatively TRBD1 (5 bases). The CDR3 length is 14 residues. Germline CDR1 LGHNA, CDR2 YNFKEQ. Trimming took 2 bases from V and 1 from J, leaving 8 bases between them. The CDR3 nucleotides are TGTGCCAGCAGCCAAAGGACACAGAACACTGAAGCTTTCTTT. Its translation is CASSQRTQNTEAFF.

J is TRBJ2-3 and V is TRBV12-3 or TRBV12-4; 10 positions match TRBD2. The CDR3 is made up of 13 amino acids. V was pared by 3 bases and J by 9 bases, with 3 bases of the junction left unmatched. CDR3 region: CASSFASGRTQYF. The CDR3 bases are TGTGCCAGCAGTTTTGCTAGCGGGAGAACGCAGTATTTT.

V is TRBV14 and J is TRBJ2-1; 10 nucleotides match TRBD2. The CDR3 runs to 19 residues. J was trimmed by 9 bases and V by 0 bases; bases with no gene match: 17. The germline V gene has CDR1 SGHDN and CDR2 FVKESK. For the CDR3, the DNA is TGTGCCAGCAGCCAAGATCTGGCTAGCGGGAGCCCCTTGGGCCTTGAGCAGTTCTTC. Its translation: CASSQDLASGSPLGLEQFF. Drawing the rest from reference TRBV14 and TRBJ2-1, the complete variable domain is EAGVTQFPSHSVIEKGQTVTLRCDPISGHDNLYWYRRVMGKEIKFLLHFVKESKQDESGMPNNRFLAERTGGTYSTLKVQPAELEDSGVYFCASSQDLASGSPLGLEQFFGPGTRLTVL.

CDR3 nucleotide sequence: TGTGCCAGTAGGGATCGTAGCGTGACTGAAGCTTTCTTT. The encoded protein is CASRDRSVTEAFF. The chain couples TRBV25-1 to TRBJ1-1, with D hard to call. The CDR3 has 13 amino acids. V lost 9 bases, J lost 5 bases, and 16 bases lay in between. The V gene's germline CDR1 is MGHDK and CDR2 SYGVNS.

This chain joins TRBV10-3 and TRBJ1-4; D gene unclear. Per germline, CDR1 ENHRY and CDR2 SYGVKD. This CDR3 has 15 amino acids. Trimming left V 3 bases short and J 8 bases short, with 16 bases between. Here the CDR3 DNA reads TGTGCCATCAGTGATACCGGGAACGAAAACGAAAAACTGTTTTTT. Translating it yields CAISDTGNENEKLFF.

The CDR3 coding sequence is TGTGCCAGCAGTTACCTCGAATCAGGTCGTGGCTACACCTTC. It encodes CASSYLESGRGYTF. The chain carries TRBV6-5 and TRBJ1-2, with D unresolved. Germline V CDR1 and CDR2: MNHEY, SVGAGI. V shed 2 bases and J shed 7 bases, with 14 bases lying between them. The CDR3 runs to 14 residues.

This clone occurred once. The rearrangement uses TRBV4-1 and TRBJ2-1; TRBD2 matches at 9 bases. CDR1 is MGHRA, CDR2 YSYEKL, per germline. V shed 1 base, J shed 1 base, and the junction held 5 bases outside the gene matches. The CDR3 is 17 residues long. CDR3 loop: CASSQVLAGISYNEQFF. CDR3 DNA: TGCGCCAGCAGCCAAGTGCTAGCGGGAATATCCTACAATGAGCAGTTCTTC.

The V call is TRBV6-2 or TRBV6-3, the J call TRBJ2-6, with D tentatively TRBD1 (5 bases). The germline CDR1 and CDR2 sequences are MNHEY and SVGEGT. The V end lost 2 bases, the J end lost 4 bases, and 9 bases lay between the germline ends. This CDR3 spans 15 amino acids. The CDR3 here is CASSYAGNGANVLTF. CDR3 DNA: TGTGCCAGCAGTTACGCAGGGAACGGGGCCAACGTCCTGACTTTC.

V is TRBV28 and J is TRBJ1-2; D may be TRBD1 (6 bases). The CDR3 sequence is 16 residues long. In germline, CDR1 is MDHEN, CDR2 SYDVKM. Trimming stripped 3 bases from V and 3 bases from J, with 17 bases between. In nucleotides, the CDR3 is TGTGCCAGCAGTTTGGGGGGGCAGGGATTATACTATGGCTACACCTTC. This encodes CASSLGGQGLYYGYTF.

The V and J genes are TRBV27 and TRBJ2-7; tentative D call: TRBD2 (6 bases). Germline V lookup: CDR1 MNHEY, CDR2 SMNVEV (reference sequence). V lost 6 bases and J lost 0, with 12 bases in between. The CDR3 extends over 14 amino acids. The chain's CDR3 is CASRRNSGSYEQYF. CDR3 sequence (DNA): TGTGCCAGCAGAAGAAATAGCGGCTCCTACGAGCAGTACTTC.

This rearrangement joins TRBV24-1 to TRBJ2-3; 12 bases map to TRBD1. The CDR3 spans 16 residues. Germline V gene data show CDR1 as KGHDR and CDR2 as SFDVKD. The junction had 10 bases not matched to a gene; V was cut back by 7 bases and J by 6 bases. The CDR3 DNA follows: TGTGCCACCAGCCCATCCGGGACAGGGGGCAAGGATACGCAGTATTTT. It is translated as CATSPSGTGGKDTQYF.

This rearrangement joins TRBV5-1 to TRBJ1-1, with 11 positions matching TRBD1. The CDR3 is 15 amino acids. With 3 bases clipped from V and 2 bases from J, the junction kept 3 bases outside the gene matches. Germline CDR1 is SGHRS and CDR2 is YFSETQ. This chain's CDR3 is CASSSGTGGNTEAFF. DNA of the CDR3: TGCGCCAGCAGCTCGGGGACAGGGGGAAACACTGAAGCTTTCTTT.

The gene calls are TRBV19 and TRBJ1-2, with 8 nucleotides matching TRBD1. This CDR3 contains 12 residues. Trimming took 7 bases from V and 8 from J; bases not matched to a gene: 6. The germline V gene has CDR1 LNHDA and CDR2 SQIVND (reference sequence). The DNA for the CDR3 is TGTGCCAGTAAAGGACAGGGAGGAGGCTACACCTTC. Translating it yields CASKGQGGGYTF.

This clone was detected a few times. The J gene is TRBJ2-7, the V gene TRBV30, with 8 bases matching TRBD1. This CDR3 has 14 residues. The germline gives CDR1 GTSNPN, CDR2 SVGIG (reference sequence). The V segment lost 3 bases and the J segment 7 bases; nucleotides outside the gene matches: 11. CDR3 DNA: TGTGCCTGGAGCGTGAAATCCGGGACAGGAGAGCAGTACTTC. As protein: CAWSVKSGTGEQYF.

V gene TRBV5-6 combines with J gene TRBJ2-7, with TRBD2 matching over 8 bases. Germline CDR1 is SGHDT and CDR2 is YYEEEE. Losses at the gene ends were 5 bases for V and 7 bases for J; bases not matched to a gene: 11. The CDR3 consists of 14 residues. The CDR3 spells CASSAGTRNGEQYF. CDR3 in DNA: TGTGCCAGCAGTGCCGGGACTAGAAATGGGGAGCAGTACTTC.

The chain couples TRBV19 to TRBJ1-1; D is uncertain. There are 13 residues in the CDR3. V was cut by 3 bases and J by 8 bases, with 13 bases left in between. Germline V CDR1 and CDR2: LNHDA, SQIVND (reference sequence). The CDR3 sequence is CASSIGLFDEAFF. In nucleotides, the CDR3 is TGTGCCAGTAGTATCGGGTTATTCGACGAAGCTTTCTTT.

The chain couples TRBV7-8 to TRBJ2-7; TRBD2 agrees at 10 bases. V dropped 1 base and J dropped 0; count of bases not matched to a gene: 9. The CDR3 runs 18 residues. Germline V lookup: CDR1 SGHVS, CDR2 FQNEAQ. The chain's CDR3 is CASSLGLGLADDSYEQYF. The DNA of the CDR3 is TGTGCCAGCAGCTTAGGGTTAGGACTAGCGGACGACTCCTACGAGCAGTACTTC. Full variable domain (rest looked up from reference TRBV7-8 and TRBJ2-7): GAGVSQSPRYKVAKRGQDVALRCDPISGHVSLFWYQQALGQGPEFLTYFQNEAQLDKSGLPSDRFFAERPEGSVSTLKIQRTQQEDSAVYLCASSLGLGLADDSYEQYFGPGTRLTVT.

This clone was seen a handful of times. The chain is built from TRBV24-1 and TRBJ2-7, with 7 bases identical to TRBD1. The CDR3 runs to 14 residues. Per the germline V gene, CDR1 is KGHDR and CDR2 is SFDVKD. The V gene end was trimmed by 1 base and the J gene end by 3 bases; junction bases not matched to a gene: 2. The CDR3 protein is CATSDFRTGYEQYF. For the CDR3, the DNA is TGTGCCACCAGTGATTTTCGGACAGGCTACGAGCAGTACTTC.

V usage is TRBV28 and J usage is TRBJ2-1; a weak D match, TRBD1 (6 bases). CDR3 length: 13 amino acids. Per the germline V gene, CDR1 is MDHEN and CDR2 is SYDVKM. Trimming took off 5 bases at V and 14 bases at J, with 19 bases between the two ends. In DNA, the CDR3 is TGTGCCAGCAGTCACACAAGTGGGACAACAGAGTTCTTC. Amino acids: CASSHTSGTTEFF.

The chain combines TRBV25-1 with TRBJ1-1, with 8 positions matching TRBD1. The CDR3 covers 11 residues. Germline V lookup: CDR1 MGHDK, CDR2 SYGVNS. V shed 8 bases, J shed 7 bases, and the junction held 3 bases outside the gene matches. CDR3 sequence (DNA): TGTGCCAGCGGACAGGGTGGTGAAGCTTTCTTT. Amino acid sequence: CASGQGGEAFF.

The CDR3, as DNA: TGTGCCAGCAGCTCCTATACTGGGTCGGGGGCCGGGGAGCTGTTTTTT. Encoded protein: CASSSYTGSGAGELFF. The J gene is TRBJ2-2, the V gene TRBV5-5; weak D call: TRBD2 (6 bases). The V and J ends lost 3 bases and 6 bases respectively, with 18 bases between them. CDR1 and CDR2 (germline): SGHKS, YYEKEE (reference sequence). The CDR3 has 16 residues.

This chain links TRBV3-1 (or the pseudogene TRBV3-2) with TRBJ2-2; D possibly corresponds to TRBD2 (5 bases). Per germline, CDR1 LGHDT and CDR2 YNNKEL (reference sequence). The V end lost 6 bases, the J end lost 3 bases, and 11 bases lay between the germline ends. The CDR3 extends over 14 amino acids. DNA for the CDR3: TGTGCCAGCAGGTACCCGGGGTACACCGGGGAGCTGTTTTTT. It yields the protein CASRYPGYTGELFF.

The V gene is TRBV18, the J gene TRBJ1-1; 8 bases fit TRBD1. CDR1 is KGHSH, CDR2 LQKENI, per germline. V lost 5 bases to trimming and J lost 6 bases; unmatched junction nucleotides: 8. This CDR3 contains 14 residues. This chain's CDR3 is CASSSGLQGAEAFF. The CDR3, as DNA: TGTGCCAGCTCATCCGGATTACAGGGGGCTGAAGCTTTCTTT.

This clone has just one count. The V gene is TRBV10-3, the J gene TRBJ1-1; TRBD1 matches at 9 bases. Looked up from germline, CDR1 is ENHRY and CDR2 is SYGVKD. With V trimmed by 8 bases and J by 3 bases, 4 bases remained unmatched. The CDR3 is made up of 13 amino acids. The CDR3 DNA reads as TGTGCCATCGGACGGGACAGGGACACTGAAGCTTTCTTT. This gives the protein CAIGRDRDTEAFF.

This chain connects TRBV6-5 to TRBJ2-2, with 7 positions matching TRBD1. This CDR3 region has 15 residues. CDR1 is MNHEY and CDR2 is SVGAGI in the germline V gene. Losses at the gene ends were 6 bases for V and 2 bases for J; bases not matched to a gene: 6. CDR3 residues: CASRGQNRNTGELFF. The CDR3, as DNA: TGTGCCAGCAGGGGACAGAATCGAAACACCGGGGAGCTGTTTTTT.

The chain recombines TRBV4-3 with TRBJ2-7; 9 bases are a match to TRBD1. Germline loops: CDR1 LGHNA, CDR2 YSLEER. V was clipped by 1 base and J by 8 bases; unmatched bases: 9. The CDR3 has 15 residues. CDR3 residues: CASSQARQGVRKQYF. The CDR3 bases are TGCGCCAGCAGCCAAGCCCGACAGGGGGTAAGGAAGCAGTACTTC.

This clone was counted once. The chain carries TRBV2 and TRBJ2-1; D might be TRBD2 (6 bases). With 2 bases removed from V and 8 bases from J, the gap between germline ends came to 13 bases. The CDR3 sequence is 14 residues long. Looked up from germline, CDR1 is SNHLY and CDR2 is FYNNEI. The CDR3 DNA sequence: TGTGCCAGCAGTGAATCGGGTAGCGGTTATGAGCAGTTCTTC. Encoded protein: CASSESGSGYEQFF.

V usage is TRBV5-1 and J usage is TRBJ1-1; D is unresolved. V lost 0 bases to trimming and J lost 1 base, with 7 bases between them. This CDR3 has 14 residues. CDR1 is SGHRS, CDR2 YFSETQ, per germline. The CDR3: CASSLVAQNTEAFF. The DNA of the CDR3 is TGCGCCAGCAGCTTGGTCGCACAGAACACTGAAGCTTTCTTT.